This TCR beta chain was sequenced in a study of T-cell memory formation after mild COVID-19. CDR3 length equals 15 residues. Germline values: CDR1 LNHDA, CDR2 SQIVND (reference sequence). V was shortened by 0 bases and J by 3 bases, with 11 bases between the two germline ends. Study conclusions and caveats: CD4/CD8 balance characterized clones contracting day 15 to 85, and CD4+ skew characterized later expanders.

This clonotype has just a few counts. Its antigen is currently unknown. TCRdb passed the 5' RACE reads through MiXCR, listing each CDR3 protein once. The profile covers over 150,000 distinct CDR3 sequences, with 10% to 15% appearing a single time and approximately 3.4% taken by the ten largest. This TCR was sampled from a man between 18 and 29 years old who had mild COVID-19 (a few samples of this study predate the infection). Cell type and time point are not known. The sample consisted of PBMCs or a T cell subset sorted from them (not recorded which). This rearrangement joins TRBV19 to TRBJ1-1, with D perhaps TRBD1 (6 bases). The CDR3 sequence is CASSIEDSGYTEAFF. CDR3 sequence (DNA): TGTGCCAGTAGTATAGAGGACAGTGGGTACACTGAAGCTTTCTTT.